This T cell receptor (beta chain) comes out of a study of CD8+CD57+ T cells in acquired aplastic anemia. Study as a whole: The sorted CD4+ and CD8+ cells yielded an average roughly 3 ug of DNA. Findings of the study overall: Patients and controls had in common approximately 30 CD8+ CDR3 sequences. Patients and controls were not found to differ significantly in CD8+ Simpson's diversity.

Patients chosen for sequencing had shown CD8+CD57+ cell expansion by flow cytometry. Everyone among the patients had severe acquired aplastic anemia. Genomic DNA, serving as template, underwent TCR beta VDJ and CDR3 profiling. One entry per CDR3 protein results from TCRdb running MiXCR on the reads. The repertoire includes 150,000 to 200,000 distinct CDR3 sequences, 71% of them detected once, and 35% to 60% sits in the top ten. CDR1 and CDR2 from the germline V gene are DFQATT and SNEGSKA (reference sequence). The CDR3 is made up of 17 amino acids. Trimming removed 6 bases from V and 0 bases from J, with 21 bases in between. This clonotype was picked up one time. The antigen is unknown.

The specimen was sorted CD4+, CD8+, or CD8+CD57+ T cells (not recorded which) from PBMCs. This sequence originates from a human donor with aplastic anemia. The rearrangement links TRBV20-1 to TRBJ2-1; D tentatively reads TRBD1 or TRBD2 (5 bases each). The CDR3, as DNA: TGCAGTGCAAACGGGGCTTTTTCCCCTAGCTCCTACAATGAGCAGTTCTTC. This gives the protein CSANGAFSPSSYNEQFF.